This T cell receptor beta chain comes out of a study of OX40 agonist ivuxolimab in advanced cancers. Turning to the study itself: The patients received agonistic anti-OX40 (CD134) antibody ivuxolimab. Patients were infused with ivuxolimab every 2 weeks at 0.01 to 10 mg/kg.

This CDR3 is built from 13 residues. CDR1 and CDR2 (germline): SQVTM, ANQGSEA. Trimming stripped 3 bases from V and 0 bases from J, with 8 bases between. Sequenced by immunoSEQ multiplex PCR; TCRdb stores in-frame clones only, minus some. This table holds 69,000 or so clones, roughly 85% found once. Patients were ineligible given autoimmune disease history or systemic immunosuppression. The chain is built from TRBV29-1 and TRBJ1-1, with D perhaps TRBD1 (5 bases). The source of this sequence is an adult with an advanced solid tumor such as melanoma, head and neck, liver or kidney cancer. Sequencing was performed on CD4+ or CD8+ T cells sorted from blood, taken in a trial of the OX40 agonist ivuxolimab. In DNA, the CDR3 is TGCAGCGTTGAGAAGGGGTTGAACACTGAAGCTTTCTTT. Amino acid sequence: CSVEKGLNTEAFF.